This is a list of T cell receptor beta chains from one sample in a study of prognosis after radiotherapy for stage I lung cancer. Each CDR3 protein gets one entry after TCRdb re-called the multiplex PCR reads with MiXCR. The table records about 51,000 distinct CDR3 sequences, less than 45% of them present only once. Sequenced here: PBMCs, sampled before or after stereotactic body radiation therapy (not recorded which). These receptors all stem from a donor over 45 with non-small cell lung cancer. Each CDR3 is given with its conserved first and last residue. A D gene is named only where the DNA matches it firmly. Part of the rows lack a size; the others show once, few, many or a class for expanded clones.

V gene	D gene	J gene	clone size	CDR3 DNA	CDR3 protein
TRBV10-3	.	TRBJ2-1	many	TGTGCCATCAGTGAGCGGGACGCCCAGGGAGGCAATGAGCAGTTCTTC	CAISERDAQGGNEQFF
TRBV7-9	TRBD1	TRBJ1-5	many	TGTGCCAGCAGCTTAGGCCCGACAGGGGTATCGCCCCAGCATTTT	CASSLGPTGVSPQHF
TRBV28	TRBD2	TRBJ2-2	.	TGTGCCAGCCAGCGGGGAATCGGGGAGCTGTTTTTT	CASQRGIGELFF
TRBV28	TRBD1	TRBJ2-6	many	TGTGCCAGCAGTCCTCGGACAGGAGTTTTCTCTGGGGCCAACGTCCTGACTTTC	CASSPRTGVFSGANVLTF
TRBV5-1	.	TRBJ1-1	many	TGCGCCAGCAGCTTGGTGGGGGCCCCTCAGGGCAAAGGCACTGAAGCTTTCTTT	CASSLVGAPQGKGTEAFF
TRBV7-9	.	TRBJ2-7	many	TGTGCCAGCAGCTTAGTGTCTAGCAGAACCTACGAGCAGTACTTC	CASSLVSSRTYEQYF
TRBV7-2	.	TRBJ2-3	many	TGTGCCAGCACCCACGGGGCAGGTCTCACAGATACGCAGTATTTT	CASTHGAGLTDTQYF
TRBV7-9	TRBD1	TRBJ2-2	many	TGTGCCAGCAGCCCCTTGGGACAGGCGGACACCGGGGAGCTGTTTTTT	CASSPLGQADTGELFF
TRBV30	TRBD2	TRBJ2-1	many	TGTGCCTGGAGGAGACTAGCGGGATACAATGAGCAGTTCTTC	CAWRRLAGYNEQFF
TRBV5-1	.	TRBJ2-5	.	TGCGCCAGCAGCGTCCGCACAGGGTGGGAGGAGACCCAGTACTTC	CASSVRTGWEETQYF
TRBV6-1	TRBD1	TRBJ2-7	many	TGTGCCAGCAGTAACGGACAGGGCTCCTACGAGCAGTACTTC	CASSNGQGSYEQYF
TRBV6-4	TRBD2	TRBJ2-3	many	TGTGCCAGCAGTGACCGACTAGCGGCCACAGATACGCAGTATTTT	CASSDRLAATDTQYF
TRBV7-9	.	TRBJ2-4	.	TGTGCCAGCAGCTCGAACACCGGGACATTGAACCTAGCCAAAAACATTCAGTACTTC	CASSSNTGTLNLAKNIQYF
TRBV28	TRBD1	TRBJ2-5	.	TGTGCCAGCAGTACAACGGACAGGGCGCCGTGGGAGACCCAGTACTTC	CASSTTDRAPWETQYF
TRBV28	TRBD1	TRBJ2-7	many	TGTGCCAGCAGGAACAGGGGGCTTTACGAGCAGTACTTC	CASRNRGLYEQYF
TRBV19	.	TRBJ1-1	many	TGTGCCAGTAGTAGGCCGGCTGAAGCTTTCTTT	CASSRPAEAFF
TRBV7-9	.	TRBJ1-3	few	TGTGCCAGCAGCTTGGACGATGGGGCCACCATATATTTT	CASSLDDGATIYF
TRBV6-2/TRBV6-3	.	TRBJ2-7	many	TGTGCCAGCAAAACCTCCGGGGCAGGGGTTTCGAGGGAGGCCTACGAGCAGTACTTC	CASKTSGAGVSREAYEQYF
TRBV4-3	TRBD1	TRBJ1-2	many	TGCGCCAGCAGCCAGGCTTATACCGGGACAGGGGTGGGGTATGGCTACACCTTC	CASSQAYTGTGVGYGYTF
TRBV27	TRBD2	TRBJ2-5	many	TGTGCCAGCAGTCGAGTGGGTGCAACTAGCGGGAGGGAGACCCAGTACTTC	CASSRVGATSGRETQYF
TRBV7-3	TRBD2	TRBJ2-7	many	TGTGCCAGCAGCCCCCGGGGGGGGTCCTACGAGCAGTACTTC	CASSPRGGSYEQYF
TRBV28	.	TRBJ1-2	.	TGTGCCAGCAGTTCCGTACAGTCGTCGCATGGCTACACCTTC	CASSSVQSSHGYTF
TRBV7-7	.	TRBJ2-2	.	TGTGCTAGCAGCCCTGGACTATCGGGAGCGGTGGAGCTGTTTTTT	CASSPGLSGAVELFF
TRBV6-1	.	TRBJ2-7	once	TGTGCCAGCAGTGAAGGTGGGGTCTCCACCTACGAGCAGTACTTC	CASSEGGVSTYEQYF
TRBV19	.	TRBJ2-1	many	TGTGCCAGTAGTATCGGCATTTACAATGAGCAGTTCTTC	CASSIGIYNEQFF
TRBV28	.	TRBJ1-1	many	TGTGCCAGCAGTTTATCTAGCACTGAAGCTTTCTTT	CASSLSSTEAFF
TRBV19	.	TRBJ2-1	many	TGTGCCAGTAGTATAGTATTTAACAATGAGCAGTTCTTC	CASSIVFNNEQFF
TRBV20-1	.	TRBJ2-6	many	TGCAGTGCCAGAACAGGGAGCTCTGGGGCCAACGTCCTGACTTTC	CSARTGSSGANVLTF
TRBV7-6	.	TRBJ1-5	many	TGTGCCAGCAGCTTATTGGGGGGCCGTCCCAATCAGCCCCAGCATTTT	CASSLLGGRPNQPQHF
TRBV20-1	.	TRBJ2-1	.	TGCAGTTTTCCGGGACTGGCCTCCTACAATGAGCAGTTCTTC	CSFPGLASYNEQFF
TRBV7-2	TRBD2	TRBJ2-3	many	TGTGCCAGCAGGCTAGGGTTAGGCGGGAGTTCTGCAGATACGCAGTATTTT	CASRLGLGGSSADTQYF
TRBV20-1	.	TRBJ2-5	many	TGCAGTGCTAGAGTTGGCGGACCTCAAGAGACCCAGTACTTC	CSARVGGPQETQYF
TRBV4-1	TRBD2	TRBJ2-1	many	TGCGCCAGCAGCCAAAAACGGACTAGCGGGAGTTTAAATGAGCAGTTCTTC	CASSQKRTSGSLNEQFF
TRBV19	TRBD1	TRBJ1-1	many	TGTGCCAGTAGTCCCCAGGGGGCGCGAAGGTACACTGAAGCTTTCTTT	CASSPQGARRYTEAFF
TRBV19	.	TRBJ1-2	many	TGTGCCAGTAGTATGCGCAGGATTGGCTACACCTTC	CASSMRRIGYTF
TRBV12-3/TRBV12-4	.	TRBJ2-3	many	TGTGCCAGCAGTTTTATGAGTGATACGCAGTATTTT	CASSFMSDTQYF
TRBV5-1	.	TRBJ1-4	.	TGCGCCAGCAGTTTGGGTATCCTTAATGAAAAACTGTTTTTT	CASSLGILNEKLFF
TRBV5-1	TRBD2	TRBJ2-5	many	TGCGCCAGCAGCACCGGGACTAGCGAGCAAGAGACCCAGTACTTC	CASSTGTSEQETQYF
TRBV6-5	.	TRBJ1-6	many	TGTGCCAGCAGTTCCCAACGGACCGATTACGGGGGTTCACCCCTCCACTTT	CASSSQRTDYGGSPLHF